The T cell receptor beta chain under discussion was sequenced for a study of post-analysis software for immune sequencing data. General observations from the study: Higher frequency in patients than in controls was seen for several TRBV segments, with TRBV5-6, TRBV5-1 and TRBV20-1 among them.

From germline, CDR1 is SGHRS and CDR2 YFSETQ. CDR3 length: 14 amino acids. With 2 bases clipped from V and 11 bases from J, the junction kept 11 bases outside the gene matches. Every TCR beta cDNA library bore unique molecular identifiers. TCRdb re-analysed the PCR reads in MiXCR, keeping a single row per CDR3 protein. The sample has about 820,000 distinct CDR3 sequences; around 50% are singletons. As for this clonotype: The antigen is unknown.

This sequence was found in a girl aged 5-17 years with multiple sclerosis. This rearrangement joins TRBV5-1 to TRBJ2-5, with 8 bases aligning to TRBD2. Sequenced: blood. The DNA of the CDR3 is TGCGCCAGCAGCTTCTCAAGCGGGAGAGGGGAGCAGTACTTC. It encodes CASSFSSGRGEQYF.